The source of this T cell receptor beta chain is a study of T cells in narcolepsy. Background on the study: Donors had narcolepsy type 1 or type 2, or were healthy controls. Whole-study results and caveats: Autoreactive clonotypes reportedly recurred in blood of same and different patients, not controls. HCRT-specific and TRIB2-specific autoreactive clonotypes appeared among same-patient CSF and blood CD4+ clonotypes. No autoreactive T cell clone sequences appeared in some memory CD4+ repertoires.

CDR3 size: 12 residues. Germline values: CDR1 SGHTA, CDR2 FQGNSA. The J segment lost 9 bases and the V segment lost 4 bases, leaving 3 bases of the junction unmatched. Clones were read by immunoSEQ multiplex PCR, and TCRdb kept only the in-frame ones, dropping some. This sample has tens of thousands of clones, with roughly nine tenths found just once. On this clone: Its antigen is undetermined.

V usage is TRBV7-2 and J usage is TRBJ2-1, with 7 positions matching TRBD2. This receptor was taken from a human donor with narcolepsy. Material: CD45RA- memory CD4+ T cells from PBMCs. CDR3 loop: CASSSSGVEQFF. The DNA for the CDR3 is TGTGCCAGCAGCTCGAGCGGGGTTGAGCAGTTCTTC.